Sequencing of this T cell receptor (beta chain) was carried out in a study of T cell repertoires and HLA-DP antigens. To note about this clone: The antigen remains unidentified.

Measured with immunoSEQ multiplex PCR; TCRdb has only the in-frame clones, and not every one. The sample carries about 73,000 clones, roughly 75% recorded once. The CDR3 extends over 14 amino acids. Germline V lookup: CDR1 LNHDA, CDR2 SQIVND (reference sequence). Deletions cut 5 bases from V and 4 bases from J, with 14 bases between. This sequence joins TRBV19 and TRBJ1-1; weak D call: TRBD1 (5 bases). The sequencing input was CD4+ T cells from PBMCs. The source is a man between 60 and 70 years old in good health and CMV-seronegative. CDR3 sequence: CASSPGPGTTEAFF. CDR3 coding DNA: TGTGCCAGTAGTCCCGGACCCGGGACCACTGAAGCTTTCTTT.